This TCR beta chain was identified during a study of blood T cell repertoires in COVID-19. Overall study: Donors in the United States, Italy and Spain gave samples during acute or convalescent COVID-19. PBMCs, B-cell-depleted T cells, or T cells were the source of the cDNA or gDNA that made up the material.

In the original workflow: The assay estimated nucleated cells by amplifying reference gene primers. Produced via immunoSEQ multiplex PCR; TCRdb's table is partial and in-frame only. The V and J calls and clone size are taken from that table; D and trimming were inferred from the DNA. This table has over 150,000 clones, over 60% appearing once. The CDR3 runs to 16 residues. Germline lookup yields CDR1 SGHRS and CDR2 YFSETQ. The J segment lost 5 bases and the V segment lost 7 bases, leaving 16 bases of the junction unmatched. This clone was counted a single time. Sequences were obtained from peripheral blood. This TCR came from an elderly man with acute or convalescent COVID-19. This sequence joins TRBV5-1 and TRBJ2-7; 9 bases align to TRBD1. The CDR3 DNA reads as TGCGCCAGCGGCTGGACGAGACCGGGACAGGGCAACGAGCAGTACTTC. Its translation: CASGWTRPGQGNEQYF.